This TCR beta chain was documented in a study of blood T cell repertoires in COVID-19. Study-level background: From T cells, B-cell-depleted T cells, or PBMCs came the material, which was cDNA or gDNA.

Ages ranged from about 18 to 89 years, with residence in about two dozen US areas. Cohorts were determined from participant-reported clinical history. The germline gives CDR1 MNHEY, CDR2 SVGEGT. V dropped 4 bases and J dropped 0 bases, with 15 bases sitting between them. The CDR3 spans 16 residues. Per the authors' pipeline: Amplifying reference gene primers gave estimates of nucleated cell counts. TCRdb's table, derived via immunoSEQ multiplex PCR, lists solely in-frame clones and lacks some. Clone size and V and J calls were adopted from that table, with D and trimming inferred from the DNA. The sample yields around 250,000 clones, 70% to 90% seen once.

The source of this sequence is a woman between 45 and 60 years old who had recovered from COVID-19. The chain couples TRBV6-2 or TRBV6-3 to TRBJ1-1; a weak D match, TRBD1 (5 bases). Sequencing used PBMCs or T cells enriched from blood (not recorded which). CDR3 residues: CASSFGGRQLNTEAFF. For the CDR3, the DNA is TGTGCCAGCAGTTTCGGGGGGAGACAACTGAACACTGAAGCTTTCTTT.